What follows are 3 T cell receptor beta chains derived from one specimen sequenced in a study of vaccination and CD4 T cells after COVID-19 (dated 2022 in TCRdb). No cognate antigen is known for these TCRs. Receptor amplification or capture employed PCR. Sequencing relied on an Illumina iSeq 100. TCR sequencing of DNA from cultured CD4+ T cells used the Oncomine TCR Beta short-read assay at the Johns Hopkins FTIC core. TCRdb reprocessed the public reads (quality trimming at Q25 with fastp, clone calling with MiXCR) and kept in-frame beta chains. Rows with one shared CDR3 protein collapse into an entry with the most common genes and DNA. Present in this sample are around 15,000 distinct CDR3 sequences, 74% of which were seen just once. The top ten clonotypes cover around 15% of the sample. The meaning of the sample's treatment or condition label: roughly 11-day PBMC culture with coronavirus spike peptide pools or control peptides (ViraFEST assay).

Sample: CD4+ T cells from blood, cultured in vitro. Source of these receptors: a human donor who had recovered from COVID-19.

The rearrangement uses TRBV20-1 and TRBJ2-2; 9 bases map to TRBD2. The V segment lost 3 bases and the J segment 6 bases; nucleotides outside the gene matches: 5. The CDR3 contains 14 residues. The germline gives CDR1 DFQATT, CDR2 SNEGSKA (reference sequence). The CDR3 nucleotides read TGCAGTGCTAGGAAGGTAGCGGGAGCCGGGGAGCTGTTTTTT. It codes for CSARKVAGAGELFF.

V gene TRBV4-2 combines with J gene TRBJ1-2; D is uncertain. Trimming took 4 bases from V and 4 from J, leaving 19 bases between them. CDR1 LGHNA and CDR2 YNFKEQ come from the germline V gene. The CDR3 loop spans 16 amino acids. The CDR3 DNA sequence: TGTGCCAGCAGCCCCCGCGCTGCCAACAGTCGCTATGGCTACACCTTC. It translates to CASSPRAANSRYGYTF.

V gene TRBV20-1 combines with J gene TRBJ2-7; D gene ambiguous. Germline V gives CDR1 DFQATT, CDR2 SNEGSKA (reference sequence). Trimming pared 1 base from V and 5 bases from J, leaving 15 bases between. This CDR3 comprises 14 residues. CDR3 in DNA: TGCAGTGCTAGAGGTTGGCGGACCCCCCACGAGCAGTACTTC. Translated: CSARGWRTPHEQYF.